The rows below give T cell receptor beta chains drawn from one sample of a study of blood T cell repertoires in COVID-19. TCRdb's copy holds only in-frame clones and misses some; the assay was immunoSEQ multiplex PCR. The profile shows under 95,000 clones, around nine tenths of them singletons. Material: peripheral blood. The origin of the receptors is a woman between 50 and 59 years old in a cohort sampled during active COVID-19. Each CDR3 is given with its conserved first and last residue. Each record gives: clone size, V gene, D gene, J gene, CDR3 DNA, CDR3 protein. The D gene is left open where the match is weak. The size field is filled for only some rows; it gives once, few, many or a size class.

abundance: NA; v_gene: TRBV11-2; d_gene: NA; j_gene: TRBJ1-2; CDR3nt: TGTGCCAGCAGCTTGGGGGGAAATGGCTACACCTTC; CDR3aa: CASSLGGNGYTF
abundance: NA; v_gene: TRBV4-1; d_gene: NA; j_gene: TRBJ1-4; CDR3nt: TGCGCCAGCAGCCAAGTCGGGGGCCGGGGGGCGCGTGAAAAACTGTTTTTT; CDR3aa: CASSQVGGRGAREKLFF
abundance: NA; v_gene: TRBV7-3; d_gene: NA; j_gene: TRBJ1-1; CDR3nt: TGTGCCAGCAGCTTAGTTCCAGGCGACAACACTGAAGCTTTCTTT; CDR3aa: CASSLVPGDNTEAFF
abundance: NA; v_gene: TRBV5-1; d_gene: NA; j_gene: TRBJ2-5; CDR3nt: TGCGCCAGCAGCTTGGCCCAGGATGAGACCCAGTACTTC; CDR3aa: CASSLAQDETQYF
abundance: NA; v_gene: TRBV5-5; d_gene: TRBD1; j_gene: TRBJ1-5; CDR3nt: TGTGCCAGCAACACCGGGACAGCTCCCTTTATGGGCAATCAGCCCCAGCATTTT; CDR3aa: CASNTGTAPFMGNQPQHF
abundance: once; v_gene: TRBV5-4; d_gene: TRBD1; j_gene: TRBJ2-7; CDR3nt: TGTGCCAGCAGCCTAGGAACAGGGGGCGTTTCCTACGAGCAGTACTTC; CDR3aa: CASSLGTGGVSYEQYF
abundance: NA; v_gene: TRBV2; d_gene: NA; j_gene: TRBJ2-3; CDR3nt: TGTGCCAGCAGTGTGGCGGCCTCAGATACGCAGTATTTT; CDR3aa: CASSVAASDTQYF
abundance: NA; v_gene: TRBV2; d_gene: TRBD1; j_gene: TRBJ1-1; CDR3nt: TGTGCCAGCATCCCGGGACAGTGGAACACTGAAGCTTTCTTT; CDR3aa: CASIPGQWNTEAFF
abundance: NA; v_gene: TRBV7-9; d_gene: NA; j_gene: TRBJ2-7; CDR3nt: TGTGCCAGCAGCCCCGGACAGATCACGGGCGAGCAGTACTTC; CDR3aa: CASSPGQITGEQYF
abundance: NA; v_gene: TRBV3-1/TRBV3-2; d_gene: NA; j_gene: TRBJ2-3; CDR3nt: TGTGCCAGCAGCCAAGATCCGATATGGGGAATGGCACAGAGCGGTACGCAGTATTTT; CDR3aa: CASSQDPIWGMAQSGTQYF
abundance: NA; v_gene: TRBV11-2; d_gene: NA; j_gene: TRBJ2-2; CDR3nt: TGTGCCAGCAGCTTAGAGTTCTCGAACACCGGGGAGCTGTTTTTT; CDR3aa: CASSLEFSNTGELFF
abundance: NA; v_gene: TRBV27; d_gene: NA; j_gene: TRBJ1-1; CDR3nt: TGTGCCAGCAGCAGAATGGCGGGGAACACTGAAGCTTTCTTT; CDR3aa: CASSRMAGNTEAFF
abundance: once; v_gene: TRBV19; d_gene: NA; j_gene: TRBJ1-3; CDR3nt: TGTGCCAGTAGTGCGGGGGTACTGGGAAACACCATATATTTT; CDR3aa: CASSAGVLGNTIYF
abundance: NA; v_gene: TRBV5-4; d_gene: TRBD2; j_gene: TRBJ2-3; CDR3nt: TGTGCCAGCAGCTCCGGGGGGGGCGCTGGCACAGATACGCAGTATTTT; CDR3aa: CASSSGGGAGTDTQYF
abundance: once; v_gene: TRBV7-9; d_gene: NA; j_gene: TRBJ2-3; CDR3nt: TGTGCCAGCAGCTCCGGAGGGCTAGCCGCAGATACGCAGTATTTT; CDR3aa: CASSSGGLAADTQYF
abundance: NA; v_gene: TRBV19; d_gene: NA; j_gene: TRBJ2-5; CDR3nt: TGTGCCAGCATGGTGGGGGGAGGAGAGACCCAGTACTTC; CDR3aa: CASMVGGGETQYF
abundance: NA; v_gene: TRBV9; d_gene: TRBD2; j_gene: TRBJ2-1; CDR3nt: TGTGCCAGCAGCGTAGCCCCAACCGTGGTAGCGGGAGGGTGGAATGAGCAGTTCTTC; CDR3aa: CASSVAPTVVAGGWNEQFF
abundance: NA; v_gene: TRBV9; d_gene: NA; j_gene: TRBJ2-4; CDR3nt: TGTGCCAGCAGCCGAGGGAAATTTGGGAACATTCAGTACTTC; CDR3aa: CASSRGKFGNIQYF
abundance: NA; v_gene: TRBV11-2; d_gene: NA; j_gene: TRBJ2-1; CDR3nt: TGTGCCAGCAGCTTAGGGCCAGTTGAATACAATGAGCAGTTCTTC; CDR3aa: CASSLGPVEYNEQFF
abundance: few; v_gene: TRBV4-1; d_gene: NA; j_gene: TRBJ1-2; CDR3nt: TGCGCCAGCAGCCGGGGCGGTGGGCTGCTGGGCTACACCTTC; CDR3aa: CASSRGGGLLGYTF
abundance: NA; v_gene: TRBV28; d_gene: NA; j_gene: TRBJ1-2; CDR3nt: TGTGCCAGCAGTTCCGGGGGGGACCTGGGCTATGGCTACACCTTC; CDR3aa: CASSSGGDLGYGYTF
abundance: NA; v_gene: TRBV2; d_gene: TRBD2; j_gene: TRBJ2-5; CDR3nt: TGTGCCAGCAGTTTTAGCGGGAGCGGACAAGAGACCCAGTACTTC; CDR3aa: CASSFSGSGQETQYF
abundance: NA; v_gene: TRBV7-6; d_gene: NA; j_gene: TRBJ1-6; CDR3nt: TGTGCCAGCAGCCCTACAGGACAGAGAAATTCACCCCTCCACTTT; CDR3aa: CASSPTGQRNSPLHF
abundance: NA; v_gene: TRBV7-8; d_gene: NA; j_gene: TRBJ2-7; CDR3nt: TGTGCCAGCAACGAGGAGAGTATGGGTCGGGACGAGCAGTACTTC; CDR3aa: CASNEESMGRDEQYF
abundance: NA; v_gene: TRBV18; d_gene: TRBD1; j_gene: TRBJ1-2; CDR3nt: TGTGCCAGCTCACCAACCGGGACAGGAAATAACTATGGCTACACCTTC; CDR3aa: CASSPTGTGNNYGYTF
abundance: NA; v_gene: TRBV11-2; d_gene: NA; j_gene: TRBJ2-3; CDR3nt: TGTGCCAGCAGCAAAACCACAGGGTCAGATACGCAGTATTTT; CDR3aa: CASSKTTGSDTQYF
abundance: NA; v_gene: TRBV9; d_gene: NA; j_gene: TRBJ2-5; CDR3nt: TGTGCCAGCAGCGTATTAGCGGCGGAAGAGACCCAGTACTTC; CDR3aa: CASSVLAAEETQYF
abundance: NA; v_gene: TRBV6-2/TRBV6-3; d_gene: NA; j_gene: TRBJ1-2; CDR3nt: TGTGCCAGCAGTTACTCGGGGAGCTATGGCTACACCTTC; CDR3aa: CASSYSGSYGYTF
abundance: NA; v_gene: TRBV6-6; d_gene: NA; j_gene: TRBJ1-1; CDR3nt: TGTGCCAGCCGCTCGTGGGGGGGCCTGAACACTGAAGCTTTCTTT; CDR3aa: CASRSWGGLNTEAFF
abundance: NA; v_gene: TRBV30; d_gene: TRBD1; j_gene: TRBJ2-6; CDR3nt: TGTGCCTGGAGTACAGGGGCCTCTGGGGCCAACGTCCTGACTTTC; CDR3aa: CAWSTGASGANVLTF
abundance: NA; v_gene: TRBV11-3; d_gene: TRBD2; j_gene: TRBJ2-7; CDR3nt: TGTGCCAGCAGCTTAGAAACTAGCGGGCAAACCTACGAGCAGTACTTC; CDR3aa: CASSLETSGQTYEQYF
abundance: NA; v_gene: TRBV6-1; d_gene: NA; j_gene: TRBJ1-3; CDR3nt: TGTGCCAGCAGTGAAATACTAGAAGTAAACACCATATATTTT; CDR3aa: CASSEILEVNTIYF
abundance: NA; v_gene: TRBV15; d_gene: NA; j_gene: TRBJ1-5; CDR3nt: TGTGCCACCAGTGGGGGGAGGCAGCCCCAGCATTTT; CDR3aa: CATSGGRQPQHF
abundance: NA; v_gene: TRBV5-4; d_gene: TRBD1; j_gene: TRBJ1-2; CDR3nt: TGTGCCAGCAGCTGGACCGGGACAGGAGGAGGCTACACCTTC; CDR3aa: CASSWTGTGGGYTF
abundance: NA; v_gene: TRBV4-2; d_gene: NA; j_gene: TRBJ2-5; CDR3nt: TGTGCCAGCAGCCAAGAGGGCCGCGGGGAGACCCAGTACTTC; CDR3aa: CASSQEGRGETQYF
abundance: NA; v_gene: TRBV5-1; d_gene: TRBD1; j_gene: TRBJ1-4; CDR3nt: TGCGCCAGCAGCTTCGGGACAGGGCATGAAAAACTGTTTTTT; CDR3aa: CASSFGTGHEKLFF
abundance: NA; v_gene: TRBV6-5; d_gene: NA; j_gene: TRBJ1-2; CDR3nt: TGTGCCAGCAGTTACGGGGGCGGCTATGGCTACACCTTC; CDR3aa: CASSYGGGYGYTF
abundance: NA; v_gene: TRBV28; d_gene: TRBD2; j_gene: TRBJ2-5; CDR3nt: TGTGCCAGCAGTCGGGGCGGTAGCGGGAGTGAGACCCAGTACTTC; CDR3aa: CASSRGGSGSETQYF
abundance: NA; v_gene: TRBV20-1; d_gene: TRBD1; j_gene: TRBJ1-2; CDR3nt: TGCAGTGCTAGTACGACAGGGACCTATGGCTACACCTTC; CDR3aa: CSASTTGTYGYTF
abundance: NA; v_gene: TRBV19; d_gene: NA; j_gene: TRBJ1-2; CDR3nt: TGTGCCAGTAGCACAAACAGTATTTCTTTCTATGGCTACACCTTC; CDR3aa: CASSTNSISFYGYTF
abundance: NA; v_gene: TRBV9; d_gene: NA; j_gene: TRBJ1-5; CDR3nt: TGTGCCAGCAGCGCAGGACAATACCTCCATCAGCCCCAGCATTTT; CDR3aa: CASSAGQYLHQPQHF
abundance: NA; v_gene: TRBV3-1/TRBV3-2; d_gene: NA; j_gene: TRBJ2-1; CDR3nt: TGTGCCAGCAGCCAATCGAACCGGGAGTCCGATGAGCAGTTCTTC; CDR3aa: CASSQSNRESDEQFF